This TCR beta chain came from a study of T cell repertoires in cytomegalovirus infection. Study-level results: CMV carriers having the relevant HLA were flagged by cumulative public TCR beta family frequency. HLA-C-restricted CMV clonotypes gave the most frequent clonotype in two of eight donors.

TCRdb analysed the reads with MiXCR anew, one entry per CDR3 protein. The sample carries tens of thousands of distinct CDR3 sequences, over 3.5% recorded once. This clonotype was detected many times. Its antigen is currently unknown. The CDR3 runs to 12 residues. Trimming shortened V by 3 bases and J by 2 bases, and 3 bases separated the two germline ends. Germline CDR1 reads SGHTA; CDR2 reads FQGNSA. The gene calls are TRBV7-2 and TRBJ2-3; D remains ambiguous. The material sequenced was PBMCs. The receptor's source is a human donor in good health (CMV status not recorded). Some clones in this sample may be carry-over from other donors' samples. The CDR3: CASSFHTDTQYF. The CDR3 bases are TGTGCCAGCAGCTTTCACACAGATACGCAGTATTTT.